This T cell receptor (beta chain) was profiled in a study of technical replicates of blood from a handful of donors. This CDR3 is 17 amino acids long. V shed 4 bases and J shed 4 bases, with 21 bases lying between them. The data were produced by immunoSEQ multiplex PCR, yet TCRdb's version contains in-frame clones alone and is incomplete. The sample has 13,000 or so clones; 80% to 90% are singletons. The specimen was PBMCs. This TCR was sampled from a human donor in good health. The chain uses TRBV23-1 and TRBJ2-3; perhaps TRBD2 as D (5 bases). TRBV23-1 is given ORF status, its function remaining uncertain. The CDR3 nucleotides read TGCGCCAGCAGTCCGGAGAGGGAGAGGAGGTTGGCAGATACGCAGTATTTT. It specifies CASSPERERRLADTQYF.